Detailed here is one T cell receptor (beta chain). The data derive from a study of blood T cell repertoires in COVID-19. Turning to the study itself: Some COVID-19 samples were acute and others convalescent; all came from the United States, Italy and Spain.

The method was immunoSEQ multiplex PCR; TCRdb's version includes in-frame clones alone and lacks a portion of them. The data hold some 380,000 clones, with more than 65% observed a single time. V gave up 5 bases and J gave up 2 bases; unmatched junction bases: 6. Germline V CDR1 and CDR2: GTSNPN, SVGIG (reference sequence). This CDR3 is 14 amino acids long. Sample: peripheral blood. This TCR was recovered from a human donor with acute or convalescent COVID-19. The donor label of this sample is uncertain. This chain connects TRBV30 to TRBJ2-7, with 10 bases identical to TRBD1. CDR3 nucleotides: TGTGCCTGGGGGTCCGGGACAGGGGCCTACGAGCAGTACTTC. Protein: CAWGSGTGAYEQYF.